Below are 10 T cell receptor beta chains sequenced from a single sample in a study of identical twins. TCRdb redid the calling of the 5' RACE reads with MiXCR, one entry per CDR3 protein. The sample includes roughly 500,000 distinct CDR3 sequences, around 20% of them seen just once. The same sample was also used in a study of T cells expressing NK-cell markers.

Sequencing was done on a sample of CD4+ T cells sorted from blood. The source is a woman under 30 in good health.

This chain connects TRBV20-1 to TRBJ2-7, with D possibly matching TRBD2 (6 bases). V gave up 3 bases and J gave up 5 bases, with 17 bases separating them. There are 14 residues in the CDR3. The V gene's germline CDR1 is DFQATT and CDR2 SNEGSKA (reference sequence). Here the CDR3 reads CSARVRGRSHEQYF. The CDR3 DNA reads TGCAGTGCTAGGGTACGGGGGAGAAGCCACGAGCAGTACTTC.

CDR3 in DNA: TGCAGTGCTAGATCCGGGAACTATGGCTACACCTTC. Protein product: CSARSGNYGYTF. The chain employs TRBV20-1 and TRBJ1-2; D is unresolved. CDR1 is DFQATT and CDR2 is SNEGSKA in the germline V gene (reference sequence). This CDR3 region has 12 residues. V was trimmed by 2 bases and J by 2 bases, leaving 6 bases between them.

This clonotype was found a few times. The rearrangement links TRBV6-1 to TRBJ2-1; 11 bases map to TRBD2. Per the germline V gene, CDR1 is MNHNS and CDR2 is SASEGT. The V gene end was trimmed by 11 bases and the J gene end by 5 bases; junction bases not matched to a gene: 8. This CDR3 is 14 amino acids long. The CDR3 spells CACSGTSGNNEQFF. CDR3 nucleotide sequence: TGTGCCTGTTCGGGGACTAGCGGAAACAATGAGCAGTTCTTC.

This clonotype was detected many times. The chain joins TRBV4-2 to TRBJ2-7, with a tentative D call TRBD2 (6 bases). Looked up from germline, CDR1 is LGHNA and CDR2 is YNFKEQ. V lost 1 base to trimming and J lost 7 bases, with 14 bases between them. The length of the CDR3 is 14 residues. The DNA of the CDR3 is TGTGCCAGCAGCCAAGGGGGAGGAGAACAGGAGCAGTACTTC. Translation gives CASSQGGGEQEQYF.

V gene TRBV9 combines with J gene TRBJ2-1; no clear D. Germline V lookup: CDR1 SGDLS, CDR2 YYNGEE. The CDR3 loop spans 13 amino acids. The germline V and J ends were trimmed by 2 bases and 8 bases, with 11 bases remaining between them. This chain's CDR3 is CASSVFRDDEQFF. The CDR3 DNA is TGTGCCAGCAGCGTTTTCCGAGACGATGAGCAGTTCTTC.

The chain joins TRBV5-1 to TRBJ1-2; D is unclear. V lost 5 bases to trimming and J lost 8 bases, with 19 bases between them. The CDR3 has 14 amino acids. The V gene's germline CDR1 is SGHRS and CDR2 YFSETQ. This chain's CDR3 is CASSSSLGQPGYTF. The CDR3 bases are TGCGCCAGCAGTTCTTCCTTGGGCCAGCCCGGCTACACCTTC.

This clonotype occurred a few times. The chain uses TRBV20-1 and TRBJ2-3; 13 positions match TRBD2. J was trimmed by 2 bases and V by 5 bases; bases with no gene match: 7. The CDR3 runs to 16 residues. The germline gives CDR1 DFQATT, CDR2 SNEGSKA (reference sequence). The CDR3 here is CSAQGGLAGTTDTQYF. CDR3 sequence (DNA): TGCAGTGCTCAGGGGGGACTAGCGGGGACCACAGATACGCAGTATTTT.

The chain joins TRBV9 to TRBJ2-1; D is uncertain. Germline V lookup: CDR1 SGDLS, CDR2 YYNGEE. V lost 7 bases and J 0 bases, leaving 8 bases between the germline ends. The CDR3 covers 13 residues. The CDR3 DNA is TGTGCCAGCGGAGCGCGCTCCTACAATGAGCAGTTCTTC. Translation: CASGARSYNEQFF.

This chain links TRBV6-1 with TRBJ2-5, with 11 bases that match TRBD1. This CDR3 is built from 15 residues. J lost 4 bases, V lost 6 bases, and 7 bases had no gene match. CDR1 and CDR2 from the germline V gene are MNHNS and SASEGT. The CDR3 nucleotides are TGTGCCAGCAGCGCCCCGGGACAGGGGGTAGAGACCCAGTACTTC. Translation gives CASSAPGQGVETQYF.

In this sample, this clonotype turned up many times. The J gene is TRBJ1-1, the V gene TRBV2; D call uncertain. Trimming shortened V by 4 bases and J by 1 base, and 10 bases separated the two germline ends. The CDR3 runs to 14 residues. CDR1 is SNHLY and CDR2 is FYNNEI in the germline V gene. The CDR3 region has the DNA TGTGCCAGCAGTGCCGGACGGGCGAACACTGAAGCTTTCTTT. Amino acids: CASSAGRANTEAFF.